The rows below give T cell receptor beta chains drawn from one sample of a study of beta chain features in type 1 diabetes. Sequencing was performed with immunoSEQ multiplex PCR; in TCRdb, only in-frame clones are kept and a portion is missing. The table shows a few hundred thousand clones, with 20% occurring only once. The sample consisted of naive CD4+ T cells from blood. These receptors all stem from a woman aged 18-29 years in good health. Both conserved end residues are trimmed from each CDR3. Fields, in order: CDR3 protein, clone size, V gene. Only part of the rows carry a size: once, few, many, or a class if the clone is expanded.

ASSHGYARDCLINQPQH,NA,TRBV23-1
ATSRRTGGSTDTQY,few,TRBV15
ASSQGVADTQY,NA,TRBV4-1
SVGQGDTEAF,few,TRBV29-1
ASSSQGTSTDTQY,few,TRBV6-5
ASSYGTNYGYT,NA,TRBV6-5
ASSGQDGSPLH,NA,TRBV2
ASSPSDYPYNEQF,NA,TRBV4-2
ACEDRVGTEGYT,NA,TRBV2
ASSLGGGLASYNEQF,NA,TRBV13
ASSLESLVFEQY,NA,TRBV5-1
ASSRGQVHSYEQY,few,TRBV4-1
ASSPFERENRDTQY,NA,TRBV7-2
ASSFRQGRANSPLH,NA,TRBV6-5
AWTRGASVEAF,NA,TRBV30
ASSLARAGTDTQY,NA,TRBV5-1
ASSLAPAGGTSGANVLT,few,TRBV7-9
ASSYDGGETQY,NA,TRBV6-1
AISEVPGGELF,few,TRBV10-3
ASSAGSVSTEAF,NA,TRBV9
AWTRDNSYEQY,NA,TRBV30
AGHGTSGRTEQF,few,TRBV30
ASSQEGTVYGNQPQH,few,TRBV4-1
AWSVLDRGYEQY,few,TRBV30
ASSQDRWTSYTEQY,NA,TRBV14
AWSGQGSGNTIY,few,TRBV30
ASSQGQETQY,few,TRBV11-1
ASSQVDRSTNEKLF,NA,TRBV4-1
ASSSTRFSGNTIY,NA,TRBV7-8
ASSPRAGGRLAGEYYEQY,few,TRBV19
ASSRLETSFEKLF,NA,TRBV14
ASRRLIGSEQY,few,TRBV6-5
AIRPGDHEQY,NA,TRBV10-3
ASSEDSSNQPQH,few,TRBV9
ARSPLAGRTDTQY,NA,TRBV7-9
ASSQGHPQETQY,few,TRBV5-4
SVGAILNTEAF,few,TRBV29-1
ASSLDRVVNSPLH,NA,TRBV5-4
AWRPNGVRDYGYT,NA,TRBV30
ASALGLAGGQETQY,NA,TRBV7-6
ASGHLRKAATDTQY,NA,TRBV28
ASSLTGVTDTQY,NA,TRBV5-6
ASSLGQRNQPQH,once,TRBV7-2
SVDLRGETQY,NA,TRBV29-1